This T cell receptor (beta chain) was sequenced for a study of CD8 T cells in Susac syndrome. Germline-derived CDR1 and CDR2 are SQVTM and ANQGSEA. CDR3 length equals 11 residues. Trimming removed 8 bases from V and 12 bases from J; junction bases left unmatched: 5. Reverse transcription of roughly 0.5 to 1 ug RNA was performed with random hexamers. In TCRdb, the immunoSEQ multiplex PCR reads were re-called with MiXCR into one record per CDR3 protein. The profile shows some 110,000 distinct CDR3 sequences, around 94% of them singletons. The receptor's source is a human donor in good health. V is TRBV29-1 and J is TRBJ2-1; 12 bases agree with TRBD2. Source material: CD4+ T cells from PBMCs. The CDR3 sequence: CSPLAGGRQFF. DNA for the CDR3: TGCAGCCCTCTAGCGGGAGGGAGGCAGTTCTTC.